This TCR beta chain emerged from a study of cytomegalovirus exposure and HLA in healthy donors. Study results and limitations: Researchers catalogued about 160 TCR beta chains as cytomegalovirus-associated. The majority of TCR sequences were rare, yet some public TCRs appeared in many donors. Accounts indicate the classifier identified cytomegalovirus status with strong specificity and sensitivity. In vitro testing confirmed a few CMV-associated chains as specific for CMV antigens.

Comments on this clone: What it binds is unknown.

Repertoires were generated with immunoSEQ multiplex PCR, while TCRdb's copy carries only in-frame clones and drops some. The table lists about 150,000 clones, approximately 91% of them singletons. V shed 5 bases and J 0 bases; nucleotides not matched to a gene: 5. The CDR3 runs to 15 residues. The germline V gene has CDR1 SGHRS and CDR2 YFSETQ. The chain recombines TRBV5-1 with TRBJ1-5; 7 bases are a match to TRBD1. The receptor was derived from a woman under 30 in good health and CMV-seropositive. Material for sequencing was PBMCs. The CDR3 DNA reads TGCGCCAGCAGACCAGGGGGGAATAGCAATCAGCCCCAGCATTTT. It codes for CASRPGGNSNQPQHF.